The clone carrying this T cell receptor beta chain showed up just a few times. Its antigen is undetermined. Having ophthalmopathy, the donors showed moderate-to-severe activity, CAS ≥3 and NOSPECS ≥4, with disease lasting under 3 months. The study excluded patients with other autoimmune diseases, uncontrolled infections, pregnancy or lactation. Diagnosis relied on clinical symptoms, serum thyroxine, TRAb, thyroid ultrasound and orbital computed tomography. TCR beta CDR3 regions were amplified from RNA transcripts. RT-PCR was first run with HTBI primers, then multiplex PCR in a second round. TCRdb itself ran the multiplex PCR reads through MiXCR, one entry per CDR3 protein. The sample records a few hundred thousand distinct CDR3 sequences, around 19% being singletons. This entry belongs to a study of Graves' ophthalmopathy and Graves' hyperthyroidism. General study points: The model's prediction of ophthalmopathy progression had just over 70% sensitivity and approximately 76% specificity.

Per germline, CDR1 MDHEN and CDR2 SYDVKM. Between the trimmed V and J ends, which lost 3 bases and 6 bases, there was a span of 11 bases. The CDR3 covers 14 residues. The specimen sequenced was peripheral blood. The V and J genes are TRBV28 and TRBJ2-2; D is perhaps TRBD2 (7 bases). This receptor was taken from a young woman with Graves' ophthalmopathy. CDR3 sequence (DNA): TGTGCCAGCAGTTTTTGGGGGGGCGCCGGGGAGCTGTTTTTT. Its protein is CASSFWGGAGELFF.